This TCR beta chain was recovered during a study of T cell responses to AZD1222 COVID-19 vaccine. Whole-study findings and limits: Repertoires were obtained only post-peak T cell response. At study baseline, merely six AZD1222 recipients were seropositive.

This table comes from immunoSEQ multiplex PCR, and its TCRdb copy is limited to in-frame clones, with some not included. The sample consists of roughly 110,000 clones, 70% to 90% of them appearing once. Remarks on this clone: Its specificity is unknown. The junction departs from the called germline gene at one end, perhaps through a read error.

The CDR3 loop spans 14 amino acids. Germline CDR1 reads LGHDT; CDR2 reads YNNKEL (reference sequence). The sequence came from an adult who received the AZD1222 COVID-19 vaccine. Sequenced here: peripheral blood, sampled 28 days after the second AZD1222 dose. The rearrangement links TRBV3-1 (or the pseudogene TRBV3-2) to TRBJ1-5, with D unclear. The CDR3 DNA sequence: TGTGCCAGCAGCCAGGGCCGTAGCTATCAGCCCCAGCATTTT. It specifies CASSQGRSYQPQHF.